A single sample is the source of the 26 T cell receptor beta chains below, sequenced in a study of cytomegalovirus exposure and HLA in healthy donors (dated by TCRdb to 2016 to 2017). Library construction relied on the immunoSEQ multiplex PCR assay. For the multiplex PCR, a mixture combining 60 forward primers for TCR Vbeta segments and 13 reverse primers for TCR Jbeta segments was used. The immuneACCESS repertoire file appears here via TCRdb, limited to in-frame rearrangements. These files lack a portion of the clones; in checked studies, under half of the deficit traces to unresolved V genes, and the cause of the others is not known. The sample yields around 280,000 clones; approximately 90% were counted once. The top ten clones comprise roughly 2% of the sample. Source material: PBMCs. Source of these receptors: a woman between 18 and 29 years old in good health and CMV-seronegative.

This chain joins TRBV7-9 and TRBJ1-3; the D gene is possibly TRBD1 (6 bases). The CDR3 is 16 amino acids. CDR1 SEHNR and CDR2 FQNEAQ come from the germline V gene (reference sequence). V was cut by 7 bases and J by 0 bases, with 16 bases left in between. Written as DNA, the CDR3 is TGTGCCAGCATCCTCTGGGGGGGCCACTCTGGAAACACCATATATTTT. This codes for CASILWGGHSGNTIYF.

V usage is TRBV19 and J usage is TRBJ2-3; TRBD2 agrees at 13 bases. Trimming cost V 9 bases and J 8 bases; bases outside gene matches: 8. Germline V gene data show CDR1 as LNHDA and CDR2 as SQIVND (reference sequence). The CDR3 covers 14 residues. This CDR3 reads CASGTSGVGGTQYF. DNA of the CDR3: TGTGCCAGCGGGACTAGCGGGGTTGGGGGTACGCAGTATTTT. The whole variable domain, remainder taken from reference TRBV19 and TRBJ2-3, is DGGITQSPKYLFRKEGQNVTLSCEQNLNHDAMYWYRQDPGQGLRLIYYSQIVNDFQKGDIAEGYSVSREKKESFPLTVTSAQKNPTAFYLCASGTSGVGGTQYFGPGTRLTVL.

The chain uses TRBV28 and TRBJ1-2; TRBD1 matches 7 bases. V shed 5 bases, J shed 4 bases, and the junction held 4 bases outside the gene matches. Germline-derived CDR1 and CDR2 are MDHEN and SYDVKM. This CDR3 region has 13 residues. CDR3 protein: CASSRDSLYGYTF. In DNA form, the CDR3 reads TGTGCCAGCAGTCGGGACAGCCTCTATGGCTACACCTTC.

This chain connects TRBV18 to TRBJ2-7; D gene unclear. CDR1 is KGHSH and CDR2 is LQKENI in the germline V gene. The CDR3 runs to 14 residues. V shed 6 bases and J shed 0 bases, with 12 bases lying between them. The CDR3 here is CASSEPQNSYEQYF. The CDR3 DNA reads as TGTGCCAGCTCGGAGCCCCAGAACTCCTACGAGCAGTACTTC.

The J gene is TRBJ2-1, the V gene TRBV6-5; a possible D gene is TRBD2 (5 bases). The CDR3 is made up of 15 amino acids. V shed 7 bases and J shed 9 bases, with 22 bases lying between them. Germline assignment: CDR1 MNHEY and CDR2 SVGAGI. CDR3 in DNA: TGTGCCAGCACCAAGGACTTCCTGGACCTTAGTGAGCAGTTCTTC. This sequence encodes CASTKDFLDLSEQFF.

The CDR3 sequence: CSFRDSITYEQYF. The CDR3 bases are TGCAGCTTCCGGGACAGCATTACCTACGAGCAGTACTTC. The gene calls are TRBV29-1 and TRBJ2-7; 7 nucleotides line up with TRBD1. From germline, CDR1 is SQVTM and CDR2 ANQGSEA. The CDR3 totals 13 residues. V shed 8 bases and J 2 bases; nucleotides not matched to a gene: 9.

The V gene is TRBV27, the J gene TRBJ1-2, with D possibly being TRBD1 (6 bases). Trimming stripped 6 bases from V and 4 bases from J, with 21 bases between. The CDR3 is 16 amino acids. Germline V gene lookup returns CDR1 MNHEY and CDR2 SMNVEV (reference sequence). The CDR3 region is CASRPMPPRTVYGYTF. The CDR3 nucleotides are TGTGCCAGCAGACCAATGCCCCCCCGGACAGTCTATGGCTACACCTTC.

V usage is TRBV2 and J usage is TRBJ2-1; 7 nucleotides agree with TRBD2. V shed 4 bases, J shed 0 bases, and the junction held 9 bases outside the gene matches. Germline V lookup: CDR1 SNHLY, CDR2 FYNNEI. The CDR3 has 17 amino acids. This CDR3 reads CASSGAWRGSSYNEQFF. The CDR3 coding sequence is TGTGCCAGCAGTGGAGCCTGGCGGGGGAGCTCCTACAATGAGCAGTTCTTC.

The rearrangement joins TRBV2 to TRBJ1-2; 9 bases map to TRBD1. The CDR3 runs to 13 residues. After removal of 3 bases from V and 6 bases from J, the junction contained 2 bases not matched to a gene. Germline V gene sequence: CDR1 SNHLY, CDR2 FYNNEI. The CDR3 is CASSDDRGDGYTF. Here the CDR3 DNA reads TGTGCCAGCAGTGACGACAGGGGGGATGGCTACACCTTC.

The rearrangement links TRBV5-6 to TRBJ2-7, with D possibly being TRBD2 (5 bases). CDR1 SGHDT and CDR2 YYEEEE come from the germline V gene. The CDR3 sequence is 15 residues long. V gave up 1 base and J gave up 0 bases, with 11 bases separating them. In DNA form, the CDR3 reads TGTGCCAGCAGCTTGTTAGATGGGAGCTCCTACGAGCAGTACTTC. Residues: CASSLLDGSSYEQYF.

In DNA form, the CDR3 reads TGTGCCAGCTCTCGGGTCCCGATGAACACTGAAGCTTTCTTT. It encodes CASSRVPMNTEAFF. The V gene is TRBV7-2, the J gene TRBJ1-1; D call uncertain. V shed 8 bases and J shed 0 bases, with 13 bases lying between them. CDR3 length equals 14 residues. In germline, CDR1 is SGHTA, CDR2 FQGNSA. Together with reference TRBV7-2 and TRBJ1-1, the CDR3 gives the full variable domain: GAGVSQSPSNKVTEKGKDVELRCDPISGHTALYWYRQSLGQGLEFLIYFQGNSAPDKSGLPSDRFSAERTGGSVSTLTIQRTQQEDSAVYLCASSRVPMNTEAFFGQGTRLTVV.

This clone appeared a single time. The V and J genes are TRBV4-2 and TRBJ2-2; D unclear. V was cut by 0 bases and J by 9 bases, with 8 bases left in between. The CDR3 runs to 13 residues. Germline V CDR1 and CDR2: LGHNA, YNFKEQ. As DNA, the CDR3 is TGTGCCAGCAGCCAAGAACAGCTGCGGGAGCTGTTTTTT. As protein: CASSQEQLRELFF.

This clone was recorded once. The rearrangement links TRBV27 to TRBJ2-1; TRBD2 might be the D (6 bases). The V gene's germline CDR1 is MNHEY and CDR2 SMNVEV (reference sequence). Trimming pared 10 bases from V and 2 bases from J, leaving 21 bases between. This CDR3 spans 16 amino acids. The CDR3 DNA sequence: TGTGCCATCTCCTCTGAAACGTTAGCGGCCTACAATGAGCAGTTCTTC. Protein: CAISSETLAAYNEQFF.

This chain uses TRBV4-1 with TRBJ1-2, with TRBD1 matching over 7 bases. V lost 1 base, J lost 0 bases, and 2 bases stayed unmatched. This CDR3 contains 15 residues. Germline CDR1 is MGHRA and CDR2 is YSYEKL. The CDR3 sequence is CASSQGDRTNYGYTF. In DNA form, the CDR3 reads TGCGCCAGCAGCCAAGGGGACAGAACTAACTATGGCTACACCTTC.

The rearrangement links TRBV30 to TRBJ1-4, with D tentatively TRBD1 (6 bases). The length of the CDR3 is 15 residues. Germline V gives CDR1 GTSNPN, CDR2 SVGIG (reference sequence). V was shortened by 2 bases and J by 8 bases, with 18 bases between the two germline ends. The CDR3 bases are TGTGCCTGGAGTCCCCCCGGGGGGCGTAGCGAAAAACTGTTTTTT. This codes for CAWSPPGGRSEKLFF.

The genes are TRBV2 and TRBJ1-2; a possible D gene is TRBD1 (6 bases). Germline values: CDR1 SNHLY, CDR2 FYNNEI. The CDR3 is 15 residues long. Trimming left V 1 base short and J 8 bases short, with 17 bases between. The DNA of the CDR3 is TGTGCCAGCAGTGAAGAGGGGGTGGGGAGTGGCGGCTACACCTTC. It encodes CASSEEGVGSGGYTF.

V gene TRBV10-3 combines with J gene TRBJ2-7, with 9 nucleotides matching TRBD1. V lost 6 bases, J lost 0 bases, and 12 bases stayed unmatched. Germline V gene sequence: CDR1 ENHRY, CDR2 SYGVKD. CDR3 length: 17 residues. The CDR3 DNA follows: TGTGCCATCAGGGCGGGGACCGGGACAGGGACCTCCTACGAGCAGTACTTC. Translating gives CAIRAGTGTGTSYEQYF.

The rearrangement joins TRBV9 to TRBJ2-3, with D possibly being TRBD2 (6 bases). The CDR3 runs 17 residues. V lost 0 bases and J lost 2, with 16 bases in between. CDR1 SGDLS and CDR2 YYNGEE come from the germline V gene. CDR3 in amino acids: CASSVGRGLQATDTQYF. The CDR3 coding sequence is TGTGCCAGCAGCGTAGGGAGGGGACTCCAGGCCACAGATACGCAGTATTTT.

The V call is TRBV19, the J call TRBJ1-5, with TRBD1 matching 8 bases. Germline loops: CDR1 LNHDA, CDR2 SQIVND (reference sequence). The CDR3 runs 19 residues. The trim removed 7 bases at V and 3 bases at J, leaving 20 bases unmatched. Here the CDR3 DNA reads TGTGCCAGTACCGCAGGGGGCGTGGGCAGCCGAGGAGACAATCAGCCCCAGCATTTT. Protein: CASTAGGVGSRGDNQPQHF. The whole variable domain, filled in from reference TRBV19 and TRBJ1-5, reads DGGITQSPKYLFRKEGQNVTLSCEQNLNHDAMYWYRQDPGQGLRLIYYSQIVNDFQKGDIAEGYSVSREKKESFPLTVTSAQKNPTAFYLCASTAGGVGSRGDNQPQHFGDGTRLSIL.

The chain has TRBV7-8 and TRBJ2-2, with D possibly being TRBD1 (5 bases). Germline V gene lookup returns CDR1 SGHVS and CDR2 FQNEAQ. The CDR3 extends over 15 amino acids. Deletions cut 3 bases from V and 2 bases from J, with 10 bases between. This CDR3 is CASSFWQGNTGELFF. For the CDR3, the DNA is TGTGCCAGCAGCTTCTGGCAGGGAAACACCGGGGAGCTGTTTTTT.

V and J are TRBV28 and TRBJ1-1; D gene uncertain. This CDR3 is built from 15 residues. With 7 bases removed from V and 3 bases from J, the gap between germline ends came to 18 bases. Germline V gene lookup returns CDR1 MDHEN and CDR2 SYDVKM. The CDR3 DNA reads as TGTGCCAGCATTTCCGGGCGGAGGCAGGACACTGAAGCTTTCTTT. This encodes CASISGRRQDTEAFF.

CDR3 residues: CASSLGQGRTEAFF. The CDR3 nucleotides are TGCGCCAGCAGCCTTGGACAGGGTCGCACTGAAGCTTTCTTT. This chain joins TRBV5-1 and TRBJ1-1; TRBD1 matches at 8 bases. J lost 4 bases, V lost 4 bases, and 6 bases had no gene match. The germline gives CDR1 SGHRS, CDR2 YFSETQ. This CDR3 comprises 14 residues.

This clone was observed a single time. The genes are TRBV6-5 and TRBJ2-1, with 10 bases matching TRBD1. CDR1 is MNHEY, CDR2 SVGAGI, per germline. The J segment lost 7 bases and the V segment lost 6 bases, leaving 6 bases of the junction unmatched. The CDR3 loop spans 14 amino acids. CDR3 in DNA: TGTGCCAGCAGGCCTCCGGGACAGGGGAATGAGCAGTTCTTC. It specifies CASRPPGQGNEQFF.

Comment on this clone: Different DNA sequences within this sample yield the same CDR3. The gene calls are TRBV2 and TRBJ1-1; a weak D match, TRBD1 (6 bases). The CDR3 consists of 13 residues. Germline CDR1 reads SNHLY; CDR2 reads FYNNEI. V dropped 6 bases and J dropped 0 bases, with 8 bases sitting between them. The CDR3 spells CASRDRMNTEAFF. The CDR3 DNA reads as TGTGCCAGCAGAGACAGGATGAACACTGAAGCTTTCTTT.

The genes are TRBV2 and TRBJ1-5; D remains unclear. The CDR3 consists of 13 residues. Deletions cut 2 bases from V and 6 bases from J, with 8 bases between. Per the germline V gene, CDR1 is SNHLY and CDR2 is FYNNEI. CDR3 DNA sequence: TGTGCCAGCAGTGAACCAGGAGGTCAGCCCCAGCATTTT. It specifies CASSEPGGQPQHF. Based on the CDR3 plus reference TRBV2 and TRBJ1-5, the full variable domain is EPEVTQTPSHQVTQMGQEVILRCVPISNHLYFYWYRQILGQKVEFLVSFYNNEISEKSEIFDDQFSVERPDGSNFTLKIRSTKLEDSAMYFCASSEPGGQPQHFGDGTRLSIL.

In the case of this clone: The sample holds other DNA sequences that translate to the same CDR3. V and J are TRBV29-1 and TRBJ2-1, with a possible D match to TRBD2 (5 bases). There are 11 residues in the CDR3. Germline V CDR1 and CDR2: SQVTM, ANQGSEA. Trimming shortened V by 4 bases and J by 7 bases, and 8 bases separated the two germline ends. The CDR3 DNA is TGCAGCGTTGCCCTAGCTAATGAGCAGTTCTTC. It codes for CSVALANEQFF.